The entry below gives a single T cell receptor (beta chain) sequence along with its context. The RNA, about 0.45 to 1 ug, was put through reverse transcription using random hexamers. With immunoSEQ multiplex PCR, TCR beta CDR3 was amplified across 54 Vbeta and 13 Jbeta. TCRdb analysed the immunoSEQ multiplex PCR reads with MiXCR anew, one entry per CDR3 protein. The table shows about 70,000 distinct CDR3 sequences, with over 90% occurring only once. The sample originates from a study of CD8 T cells in Susac syndrome. Between the trimmed V and J ends, which lost 0 bases and 2 bases, there was a span of 17 bases. Looked up from germline, CDR1 is SNHLY and CDR2 is FYNNEI. CDR3 length: 17 residues.

The source of this sequence is a human donor with multiple sclerosis. Sequencing input: CD4+ T cells from PBMCs. This rearrangement joins TRBV2 to TRBJ2-7; maybe TRBD2 (6 bases). In DNA, the CDR3 is TGTGCCAGCAGTGAAGCTGAATCGGGGGTTTACACCTACGAGCAGTACTTC. It yields the protein CASSEAESGVYTYEQYF. Using reference TRBV2 and TRBJ2-7 for the parts outside the CDR3, the full variable domain is EPEVTQTPSHQVTQMGQEVILRCVPISNHLYFYWYRQILGQKVEFLVSFYNNEISEKSEIFDDQFSVERPDGSNFTLKIRSTKLEDSAMYFCASSEAESGVYTYEQYFGPGTRLTVT.